The clone carrying this T cell receptor beta chain was picked up many times. Its antigen is unknown. The entry originates in a study of human T cells and chemical hapten exposure. In the study overall: Across the whole study, which lasted about 5.5 months, patients were given diphenylcyclopropenone on the scalp once a week. Study-wide points: Large CDR3 similarity clusters arose significantly more often from expanded TCRs than from controls. The number of TCRs over 1 in 1000 frequency stayed unchanged after DPC.

TCRdb reprocessed the RACE reads via MiXCR and lists one record per CDR3 protein. The sample has tens of thousands of distinct CDR3 sequences; 9.4% are singletons. V gave up 2 bases and J gave up 6 bases, with 4 bases separating them. The CDR3 extends over 12 amino acids. Time point of the sample: pre-sensitization, week 0. Treatment meaning: therapeutic diphenylcyclopropenone sensitization with weekly scalp DPC. Researchers extracted total RNA from unfractionated whole blood. The source is a woman in her forties with alopecia areata. Some clones in this sample may be carry-over from other donors' samples. This sample comprised whole blood, obtained in connection with sensitization to the hapten diphenylcyclopropenone (DPC). The V call is TRBV12-3 or TRBV12-4, the J call TRBJ2-2; the D is unclear. The CDR3 DNA reads as TGTGCCAGCAGTTTAATCCCCGGGGAGCTGTTTTTT. Protein product: CASSLIPGELFF.